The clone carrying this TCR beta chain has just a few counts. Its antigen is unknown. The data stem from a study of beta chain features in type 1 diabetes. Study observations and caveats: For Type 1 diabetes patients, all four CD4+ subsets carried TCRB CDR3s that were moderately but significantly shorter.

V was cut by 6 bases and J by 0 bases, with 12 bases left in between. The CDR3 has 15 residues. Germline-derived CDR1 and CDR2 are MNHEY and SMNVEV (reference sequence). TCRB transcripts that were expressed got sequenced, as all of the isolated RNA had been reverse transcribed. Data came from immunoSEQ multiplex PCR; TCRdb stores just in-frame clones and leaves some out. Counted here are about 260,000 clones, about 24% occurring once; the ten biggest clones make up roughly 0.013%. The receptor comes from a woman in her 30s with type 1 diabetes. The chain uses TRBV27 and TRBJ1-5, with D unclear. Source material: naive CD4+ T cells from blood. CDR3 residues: CASSFGRGSNQPQHF. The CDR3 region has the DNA TGTGCCAGCAGCTTTGGAAGAGGTAGCAATCAGCCCCAGCATTTT.